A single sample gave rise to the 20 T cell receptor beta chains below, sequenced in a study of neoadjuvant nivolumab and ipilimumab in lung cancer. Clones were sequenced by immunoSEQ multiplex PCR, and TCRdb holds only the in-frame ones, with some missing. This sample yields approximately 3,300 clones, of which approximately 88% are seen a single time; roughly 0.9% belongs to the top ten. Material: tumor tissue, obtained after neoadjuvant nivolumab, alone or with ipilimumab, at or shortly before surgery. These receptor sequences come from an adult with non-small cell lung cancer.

The CDR3: CASGREGRYEQYF. The CDR3 DNA reads as TGTGCCAGCGGTCGGGAGGGCAGATACGAGCAGTACTTC. The rearrangement joins TRBV2 to TRBJ2-7, with 8 bases identical to TRBD2. The CDR3 contains 13 residues. CDR1 is SNHLY, CDR2 FYNNEI, per germline. V lost 8 bases and J lost 4; bases outside the gene matches: 7.

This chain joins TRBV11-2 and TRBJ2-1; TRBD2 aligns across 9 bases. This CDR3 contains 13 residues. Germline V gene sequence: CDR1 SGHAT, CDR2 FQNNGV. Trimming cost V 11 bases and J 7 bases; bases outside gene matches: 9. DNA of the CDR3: TGTGCCCTAGCGGGGCTCAGGGGTAATGAGCAGTTCTTC. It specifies CALAGLRGNEQFF.

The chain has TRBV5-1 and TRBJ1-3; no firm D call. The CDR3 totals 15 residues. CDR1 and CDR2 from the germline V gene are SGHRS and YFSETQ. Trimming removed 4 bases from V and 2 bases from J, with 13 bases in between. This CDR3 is CASSPTESPGNTIYF. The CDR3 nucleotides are TGCGCCAGCAGCCCTACAGAAAGCCCTGGAAACACCATATATTTT. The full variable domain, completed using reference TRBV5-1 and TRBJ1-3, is KAGVTQTPRYLIKTRGQQVTLSCSPISGHRSVSWYQQTPGQGLQFLFEYFSETQRNKGNFPGRFSGRQFSNSRSEMNVSTLELGDSALYLCASSPTESPGNTIYFGEGSWLTVV.

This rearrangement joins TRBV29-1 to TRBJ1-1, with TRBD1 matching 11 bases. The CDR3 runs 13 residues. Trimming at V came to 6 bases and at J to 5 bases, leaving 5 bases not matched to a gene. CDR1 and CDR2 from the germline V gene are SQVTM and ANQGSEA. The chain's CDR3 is CSVGTGGGTEAFF. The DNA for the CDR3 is TGCAGCGTAGGGACAGGGGGAGGAACTGAAGCTTTCTTT. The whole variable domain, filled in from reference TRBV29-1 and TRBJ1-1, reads SAVISQKPSRDICQRGTSLTIQCQVDSQVTMMFWYRQQPGQSLTLIATANQGSEATYESGFVIDKFPISRPNLTFSTLTVSNMSPEDSSIYLCSVGTGGGTEAFFGQGTRLTVV.

The DNA for the CDR3 is TGTGCCAGCAGCCAAGGGGACTACCGCACAGATACGCAGTATTTT. Translation: CASSQGDYRTDTQYF. The genes are TRBV14 and TRBJ2-3; TRBD2 matches at 7 bases. CDR1 and CDR2 (germline): SGHDN, FVKESK. Trimming cost V 1 base and J 1 base; bases outside gene matches: 2. The CDR3 runs to 15 residues.

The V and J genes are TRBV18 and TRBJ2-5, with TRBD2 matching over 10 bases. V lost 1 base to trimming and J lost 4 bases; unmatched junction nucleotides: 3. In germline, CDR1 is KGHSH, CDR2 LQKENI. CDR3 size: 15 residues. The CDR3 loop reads CASSPRVAGGETQYF. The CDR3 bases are TGTGCCAGCTCACCACGTGTAGCGGGAGGAGAGACCCAGTACTTC.

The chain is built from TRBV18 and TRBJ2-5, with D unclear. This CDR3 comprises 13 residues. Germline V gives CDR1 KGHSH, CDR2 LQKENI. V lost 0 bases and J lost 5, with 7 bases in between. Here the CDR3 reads CASSPPSGETQYF. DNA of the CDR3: TGTGCCAGCTCACCACCCAGTGGGGAGACCCAGTACTTC.

The CDR3 DNA reads TGTGCCATCAGCGCACTGGGGACAGAAGACTACGAGCAGTACTTC. It encodes CAISALGTEDYEQYF. The chain uses TRBV10-3 and TRBJ2-7; 7 bases are shared with TRBD1. The germline V gene has CDR1 ENHRY and CDR2 SYGVKD. This CDR3 comprises 15 residues. V was clipped by 6 bases and J by 3 bases; unmatched bases: 11.

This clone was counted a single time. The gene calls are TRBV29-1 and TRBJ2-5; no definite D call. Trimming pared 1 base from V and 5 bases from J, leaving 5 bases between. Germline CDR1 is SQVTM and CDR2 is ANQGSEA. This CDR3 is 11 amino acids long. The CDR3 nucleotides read TGCAGCGTTGAAGTCAGCGAGACCCAGTACTTC. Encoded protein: CSVEVSETQYF.

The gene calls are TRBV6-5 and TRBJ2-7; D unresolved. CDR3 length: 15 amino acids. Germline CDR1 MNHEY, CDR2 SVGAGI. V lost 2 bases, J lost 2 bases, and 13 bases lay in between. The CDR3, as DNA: TGTGCCAGCAGTTACCTAGGGAAGAGGCCCTACGAGCAGTACTTC. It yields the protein CASSYLGKRPYEQYF.

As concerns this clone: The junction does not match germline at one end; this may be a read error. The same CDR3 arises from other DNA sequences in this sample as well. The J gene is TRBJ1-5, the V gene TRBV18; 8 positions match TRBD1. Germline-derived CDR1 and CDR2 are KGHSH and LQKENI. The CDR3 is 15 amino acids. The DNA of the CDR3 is TGTGCCAGCTCACCACCCGGACAGGGTAACCAGCCTCAGCATTTT. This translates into CASSPPGQGNQPQHF.

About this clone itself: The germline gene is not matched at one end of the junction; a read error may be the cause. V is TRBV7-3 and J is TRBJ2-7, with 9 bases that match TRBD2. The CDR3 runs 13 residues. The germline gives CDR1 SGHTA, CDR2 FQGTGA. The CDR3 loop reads CASSLNPTSGPLF. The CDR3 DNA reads TGTGCCAGCAGCTTAAACCCGACTAGCGGCCCCCTTTTC.

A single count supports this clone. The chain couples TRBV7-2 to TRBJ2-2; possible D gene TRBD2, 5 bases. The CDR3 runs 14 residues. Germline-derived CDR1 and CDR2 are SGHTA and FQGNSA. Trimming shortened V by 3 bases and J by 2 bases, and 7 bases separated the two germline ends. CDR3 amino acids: CASSFGLNTGELFF. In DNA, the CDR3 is TGTGCCAGCAGCTTCGGACTTAACACCGGGGAGCTGTTTTTT.

As DNA, the CDR3 is TGCGCCAGCAGCCAAGGGACAGGGGGCTACACCTTC. Amino acids: CASSQGTGGYTF. J is TRBJ1-2 and V is TRBV4-3, with 8 bases identical to TRBD1. Germline CDR1 is LGHNA and CDR2 is YSLEER. V shed 1 base, J shed 8 bases, and the junction held 0 bases outside the gene matches. The CDR3 runs 12 residues.

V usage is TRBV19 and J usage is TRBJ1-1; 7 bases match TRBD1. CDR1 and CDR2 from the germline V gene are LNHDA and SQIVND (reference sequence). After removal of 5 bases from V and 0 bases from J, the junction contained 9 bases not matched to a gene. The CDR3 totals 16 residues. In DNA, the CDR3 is TGTGCCAGTAGTCCAGGGCAGGACAGGCTGAACACTGAAGCTTTCTTT. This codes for CASSPGQDRLNTEAFF.

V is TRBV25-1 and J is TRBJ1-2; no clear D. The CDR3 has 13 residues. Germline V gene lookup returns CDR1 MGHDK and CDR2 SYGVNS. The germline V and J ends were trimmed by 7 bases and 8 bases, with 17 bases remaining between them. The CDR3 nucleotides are TGTGCCAGCACCCTCACTGGAGATCGGGGCTACACCTTC. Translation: CASTLTGDRGYTF.

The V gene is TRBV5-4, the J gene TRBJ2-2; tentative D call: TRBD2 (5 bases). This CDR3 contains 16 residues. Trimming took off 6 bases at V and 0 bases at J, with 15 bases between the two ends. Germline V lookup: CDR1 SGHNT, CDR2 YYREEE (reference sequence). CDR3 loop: CASNNRDRPNTGELFF. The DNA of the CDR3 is TGTGCCAGCAACAATCGGGATAGACCGAACACCGGGGAGCTGTTTTTT. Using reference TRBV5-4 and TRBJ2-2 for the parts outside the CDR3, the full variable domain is ETGVTQSPTHLIKTRGQQVTLRCSSQSGHNTVSWYQQALGQGPQFIFQYYREEENGRGNFPPRFSGLQFPNYSSELNVNALELDDSALYLCASNNRDRPNTGELFFGEGSRLTVL.

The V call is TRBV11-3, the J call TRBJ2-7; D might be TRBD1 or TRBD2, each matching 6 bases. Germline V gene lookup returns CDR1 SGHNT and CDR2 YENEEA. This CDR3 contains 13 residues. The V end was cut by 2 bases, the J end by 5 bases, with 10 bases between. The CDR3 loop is CASSLRGVNEQYF. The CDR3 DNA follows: TGTGCCAGCAGCTTAAGGGGGGTGAACGAGCAGTACTTC.

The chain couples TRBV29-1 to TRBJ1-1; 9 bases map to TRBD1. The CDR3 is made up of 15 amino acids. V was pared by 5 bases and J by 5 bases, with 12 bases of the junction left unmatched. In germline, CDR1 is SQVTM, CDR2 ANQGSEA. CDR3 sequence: CSVIPGQGMMTEAFF. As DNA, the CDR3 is TGCAGCGTTATACCGGGACAGGGTATGATGACTGAAGCTTTCTTT.

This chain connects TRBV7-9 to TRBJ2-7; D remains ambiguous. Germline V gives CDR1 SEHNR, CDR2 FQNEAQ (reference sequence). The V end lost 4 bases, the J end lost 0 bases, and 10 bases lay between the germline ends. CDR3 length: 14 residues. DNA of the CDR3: TGTGCCAGCAGCTCCCCACAGAGCTCCTACGAGCAGTACTTC. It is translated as CASSSPQSSYEQYF.